Presented here are 27 T cell receptor beta chains from one specimen sequenced in a study of T cell repertoires in cytomegalovirus infection. For these receptors, no antigen is known. TCRdb re-derived calls from the reads in MiXCR, one entry per CDR3 protein. The table shows around 770,000 distinct CDR3 sequences, with about 27% occurring only once. The sequences come from cultured CD8+ T cells from PBMCs, collected from culture after CMV antigen stimulation. The receptors originated from a human donor in good health (CMV status not recorded). Some clones in this sample may be carry-over from other donors' samples.

The chain carries TRBV19 and TRBJ2-6; TRBD1 matches at 9 bases. Germline loops: CDR1 LNHDA, CDR2 SQIVND (reference sequence). This CDR3 contains 18 residues. V was clipped by 5 bases and J by 0 bases; unmatched bases: 8. The CDR3: CASSVPGQGPSGANVLTF. The DNA for the CDR3 is TGTGCCAGTAGTGTTCCGGGACAGGGACCCTCTGGGGCCAACGTCCTGACTTTC.

This clonotype was seen a few times. The V gene is TRBV7-9, the J gene TRBJ2-7; either TRBD1 or TRBD2 may fit D (5 bases each). Germline V gives CDR1 SEHNR, CDR2 FQNEAQ (reference sequence). The CDR3 is 14 residues long. V was pared by 2 bases and J by 6 bases, with 14 bases between. The CDR3 region is CASSLLMRGGEQYF. The CDR3, as DNA: TGTGCCAGCAGCTTATTAATGAGGGGCGGCGAGCAGTACTTC.

The chain uses TRBV30 and TRBJ1-5; 10 nucleotides align to TRBD1. The CDR3 consists of 19 residues. J was trimmed by 0 bases and V by 5 bases; bases with no gene match: 16. The germline V gene has CDR1 GTSNPN and CDR2 SVGIG (reference sequence). The CDR3 DNA is TGTGCCTGGGTTAAAGCGGGACAGGGGTCACTTTTTAGCAATCAGCCCCAGCATTTT. Protein sequence: CAWVKAGQGSLFSNQPQHF.

The chain employs TRBV6-8 and TRBJ2-5; D unclear. The CDR3 is made up of 13 amino acids. Germline loops: CDR1 MNHGY, CDR2 SAAAGT. V lost 6 bases and J lost 5, with 13 bases in between. The CDR3 DNA reads as TGTGCCAGCAGCCCGGACCCCTTTGAGACCCAGTACTTC. This translates into CASSPDPFETQYF.

This chain connects TRBV19 to TRBJ2-7; D gene unclear. Trimming cost V 3 bases and J 3 bases, with 9 bases left between them. The CDR3 sequence is 13 residues long. Germline values: CDR1 LNHDA, CDR2 SQIVND (reference sequence). This chain's CDR3 is CASSISEGYEQYF. CDR3 sequence (DNA): TGTGCCAGTAGTATTAGTGAAGGCTACGAGCAGTACTTC.

CDR3 DNA: TGTGCCAGCAGCATAATGACAGGGACCTACGAGCAGTACTTC. Its protein product is CASSIMTGTYEQYF. The J gene is TRBJ2-7, the V gene TRBV7-9; 7 bases are a match to TRBD1. CDR1 is SEHNR and CDR2 is FQNEAQ in the germline V gene (reference sequence). This CDR3 is 14 amino acids long. Trimming took 5 bases from V and 2 from J; bases not matched to a gene: 6.

This rearrangement joins TRBV6-2 or TRBV6-3 to TRBJ2-1; 9 nucleotides align to TRBD2. This CDR3 is built from 17 residues. Unmatched junction bases numbered 10, after V lost 3 bases and J lost 4 bases. Germline CDR1 reads MNHEY; CDR2 reads SVGEGT. For the CDR3, the DNA is TGTGCCAGCAGTTATGACCATCGGCGGGGGGGATACAATGAGCAGTTCTTC. It codes for CASSYDHRRGGYNEQFF.

In its sample, this clonotype was seen a few times. The rearrangement uses TRBV12-5 and TRBJ2-7; D uncertain. The CDR3 consists of 12 residues. CDR1 and CDR2 (germline): LGHNT, FRNRAP. Trimming cost V 3 bases and J 3 bases, with 6 bases left between them. The chain's CDR3 is CASGFKVYEQYF. CDR3 nucleotides: TGTGCTAGTGGTTTTAAGGTCTACGAGCAGTACTTC. The full variable domain, rest sourced from reference TRBV12-5 and TRBJ2-7, is DARVTQTPRHKVTEMGQEVTMRCQPILGHNTVFWYRQTMMQGLELLAYFRNRAPLDDSGMPKDRFSAEMPDATLATLKIQPSEPRDSAVYFCASGFKVYEQYFGPGTRLTVT.

V usage is TRBV9 and J usage is TRBJ1-2; maybe TRBD1 (6 bases). CDR3 length equals 18 residues. Germline lookup yields CDR1 SGDLS and CDR2 YYNGEE. Trimming stripped 0 bases from V and 3 bases from J, with 21 bases between. CDR3 in DNA: TGTGCCAGCAGCGTAGGGGAGGGGTGGGTCAGGGGAGACTATGGCTACACCTTC. Translated, it gives CASSVGEGWVRGDYGYTF.

The genes are TRBV12-3 or TRBV12-4 and TRBJ2-5; D not certain. The CDR3 consists of 14 residues. The V end lost 6 bases, the J end lost 4 bases, and 15 bases lay between the germline ends. CDR3 nucleotides: TGTGCCAGCAGCCCGGAGAGCTTGGTAGAGACCCAGTACTTC. Amino acids: CASSPESLVETQYF.

This clonotype was recorded a few times. This chain connects TRBV29-1 to TRBJ2-3, with TRBD1 identical over 10 bases. V was clipped by 7 bases and J by 4 bases; unmatched bases: 14. Germline CDR1 is SQVTM and CDR2 is ANQGSEA. The CDR3 covers 16 residues. This CDR3 reads CSARRLTGGTADTQYF. The CDR3 DNA follows: TGCAGCGCCCGAAGGTTGACAGGGGGCACCGCAGATACGCAGTATTTT.

The chain joins TRBV7-3 to TRBJ2-1; the D is unclear. The germline V gene has CDR1 SGHTA and CDR2 FQGTGA. The CDR3 consists of 12 residues. V was trimmed by 4 bases and J by 7 bases, leaving 8 bases between them. CDR3 protein: CASSSGKNEQFF. The CDR3 DNA follows: TGTGCCAGCAGCTCCGGAAAAAATGAGCAGTTCTTC.

The chain joins TRBV19 to TRBJ2-2; D is unresolved. Germline values: CDR1 LNHDA, CDR2 SQIVND (reference sequence). The CDR3 consists of 14 residues. V was cut by 7 bases and J by 1 base, with 10 bases left in between. Here the CDR3 DNA reads TGTGCCAGTAAAAATAGAAAGAACACCGGGGAGCTGTTTTTT. Its translation is CASKNRKNTGELFF.

This clonotype occurred many times. The chain employs TRBV12-3 or TRBV12-4 and TRBJ2-7; no definite D call. The V end lost 5 bases, the J end lost 5 bases, and 16 bases lay between the germline ends. The CDR3 consists of 14 residues. CDR3 sequence (DNA): TGTGCCAGCAGTCCTCTACCCGCGGTGAACGAGCAGTACTTC. It specifies CASSPLPAVNEQYF.

The rearrangement uses TRBV7-9 and TRBJ2-2; 8 bases match TRBD1. The trim removed 5 bases at V and 3 bases at J, leaving 5 bases unmatched. Germline CDR1 and CDR2: SEHNR and FQNEAQ (reference sequence). The CDR3 has 15 residues. The CDR3 bases are TGTGCCAGCAGCCGGACAGGGAAGGACACCGGGGAGCTGTTTTTT. Protein product: CASSRTGKDTGELFF.

This clonotype occurred many times. The V gene is TRBV7-9, the J gene TRBJ2-4; D not resolved. Trimming pared 1 base from V and 6 bases from J, leaving 7 bases between. The CDR3 covers 13 residues. Germline values: CDR1 SEHNR, CDR2 FQNEAQ (reference sequence). In DNA, the CDR3 is TGTGCCAGCAGCTTAGAGGATGGAAACATTCAGTACTTC. Translated, it gives CASSLEDGNIQYF.

The chain is built from TRBV7-9 and TRBJ2-5; TRBD2 is a possible D gene (5 bases). This CDR3 region has 14 residues. CDR1 is SEHNR, CDR2 FQNEAQ, per germline (reference sequence). The V end lost 4 bases, the J end lost 5 bases, and 14 bases lay between the germline ends. CDR3 in amino acids: CASSSDISGETQYF. The CDR3 DNA reads as TGTGCCAGCAGCTCCGACATAAGCGGCGAGACCCAGTACTTC.

The genes are TRBV6-6 and TRBJ1-5, with 10 bases matching TRBD1. The CDR3 has 18 residues. The junction had 10 bases not matched to a gene; V was cut back by 2 bases and J by 3 bases. Germline V gene lookup returns CDR1 MNHNY and CDR2 SVGAGI (reference sequence). CDR3 bases: TGTGCCAGCAGTTACCACTGGGACAGGGGAAGTAACAATCAGCCCCAGCATTTT. Its translation: CASSYHWDRGSNNQPQHF.

The chain employs TRBV27 and TRBJ1-1; possibly TRBD1 for D (5 bases). The V gene lost 7 bases and the J gene lost 5 bases, with 17 bases spanning the gap. Germline V lookup: CDR1 MNHEY, CDR2 SMNVEV (reference sequence). The CDR3 covers 14 residues. The CDR3 spells CASKDGGSGTEAFF. The DNA of the CDR3 is TGTGCCAGCAAAGACGGGGGATCGGGAACTGAAGCTTTCTTT.

The sample holds a few counts of this clonotype. The V call is TRBV5-6, the J call TRBJ2-1; D gene unclear. The CDR3 loop spans 18 amino acids. V lost 0 bases to trimming and J lost 3 bases, with 19 bases between them. Germline V gene sequence: CDR1 SGHDT, CDR2 YYEEEE. The CDR3 loop reads CASSLGLLMSGGYNEQFF. CDR3 coding DNA: TGTGCCAGCAGCTTGGGACTGTTGATGAGTGGTGGCTACAATGAGCAGTTCTTC.

This clonotype was observed many times. The V and J genes are TRBV7-2 and TRBJ1-3; tentatively, D is TRBD1 (5 bases). CDR1 is SGHTA and CDR2 is FQGNSA in the germline V gene. Trimming cost V 1 base and J 0 bases, with 13 bases left between them. The CDR3 spans 17 residues. The CDR3 reads CASSLVFQGISGNTIYF. The CDR3 DNA is TGTGCCAGCAGCTTAGTGTTTCAGGGTATCTCTGGAAACACCATATATTTT. Full variable domain (outside the CDR3, taken from reference TRBV7-2 and TRBJ1-3): GAGVSQSPSNKVTEKGKDVELRCDPISGHTALYWYRQSLGQGLEFLIYFQGNSAPDKSGLPSDRFSAERTGGSVSTLTIQRTQQEDSAVYLCASSLVFQGISGNTIYFGEGSWLTVV.

The chain carries TRBV20-1 and TRBJ2-5; TRBD1 aligns across 7 bases. In germline, CDR1 is DFQATT, CDR2 SNEGSKA (reference sequence). The CDR3 loop spans 19 amino acids. With 0 bases clipped from V and 5 bases from J, the junction kept 21 bases outside the gene matches. CDR3 loop: CSARDVTPRDRATIETQYF. The DNA of the CDR3 is TGCAGTGCTAGAGATGTCACCCCCCGCGACAGGGCCACCATCGAGACCCAGTACTTC.

This chain joins TRBV6-6 and TRBJ2-1; 10 nucleotides match TRBD1. Trimming at V came to 2 bases and at J to 5 bases, leaving 6 bases not matched to a gene. The CDR3 covers 16 residues. Per the germline V gene, CDR1 is MNHNY and CDR2 is SVGAGI (reference sequence). In DNA, the CDR3 is TGTGCCAGCAGTTACCCCGACGGGACAGGGGACAATGAGCAGTTCTTC. This codes for CASSYPDGTGDNEQFF.

V is TRBV7-9 and J is TRBJ2-7, with 10 bases identical to TRBD1. The CDR3 has 16 residues. V dropped 2 bases and J dropped 6; count of bases not matched to a gene: 10. Per germline, CDR1 SEHNR and CDR2 FQNEAQ (reference sequence). CDR3 nucleotide sequence: TGTGCCAGCAGCTTACCCGGGACAGGGGACCCGCGCGAGCAGTACTTC. This gives the protein CASSLPGTGDPREQYF.

The rearrangement joins TRBV7-6 to TRBJ1-2, with a tentative D call TRBD1 (6 bases). Trimming removed 0 bases from V and 6 bases from J, with 17 bases in between. This CDR3 comprises 16 residues. Germline V CDR1 and CDR2: SGHVS, FNYEAQ. The CDR3 sequence: CASSLAAGTTGDGYTF. The CDR3 DNA reads TGTGCCAGCAGCTTAGCAGCCGGGACAACAGGTGATGGCTACACCTTC. Looking up the rest from reference TRBV7-6 and TRBJ1-2 gives the full variable domain: GAGVSQSPRYKVTKRGQDVALRCDPISGHVSLYWYRQALGQGPEFLTYFNYEAQQDKSGLPNDRFSAERPEGSISTLTIQRTEQRDSAMYRCASSLAAGTTGDGYTFGSGTRLTVV.

This clonotype was counted a few times. The CDR3 spells CATSDGSSYNSPLHF. The CDR3 DNA reads TGTGCCACCTCGGACGGCAGCTCCTATAATTCACCCCTCCACTTT. The gene calls are TRBV6-2 or TRBV6-3 and TRBJ1-6; D gene unclear. This CDR3 is built from 15 residues. Trimming shortened V by 10 bases and J by 0 bases, and 13 bases separated the two germline ends. Germline assignment: CDR1 MNHEY and CDR2 SVGEGT.

In its sample, this clonotype was seen many times. This chain joins TRBV7-6 and TRBJ2-5; 11 bases line up with TRBD2. Looked up from germline, CDR1 is SGHVS and CDR2 is FNYEAQ. The CDR3 length is 16 residues. V lost 4 bases to trimming and J lost 5 bases; unmatched junction nucleotides: 9. The CDR3 reads CASSSSSGGPRETQYF. The CDR3 nucleotides are TGTGCCAGCAGCTCATCTAGCGGGGGGCCGAGGGAGACCCAGTACTTC.